Reported below is one T cell receptor beta chain. Assay: immunoSEQ multiplex PCR; the TCRdb copy retains only in-frame clones and omits some. The data show approximately 53,000 clones, with about nine tenths seen just once and under 0.3% held by the top ten. This record belongs to a study of T cell changes during pregnancy in multiple sclerosis. Germline CDR1 and CDR2: KGHSH and LQKENI. The CDR3 consists of 12 residues. V lost 6 bases to trimming and J lost 3 bases, with 7 bases between them. The material sequenced was CD4+ T cells from peripheral blood mononuclear cells, taken in the second trimester of pregnancy. The rearrangement joins TRBV18 to TRBJ2-3; a weak D match, TRBD1 (5 bases). This TCR was recovered from a female donor with multiple sclerosis, enrolled in a pregnancy study. The chain's CDR3 is CASSSGTDTQYF. The CDR3 DNA follows: TGTGCCAGCTCGTCAGGGACAGATACGCAGTATTTT.